This T cell receptor (beta chain) came from a study of graft-versus-host responses after intestinal transplantation. This CDR3 has 14 residues. Germline CDR1 is SGHAT and CDR2 is FQDESV (reference sequence). V was trimmed by 3 bases and J by 3 bases, leaving 11 bases between them. The authors seeded 200,000 CFSE-labeled responder cells together with 200,000 irradiated stimulator cells tagged with violet dye. Repertoires were generated with immunoSEQ multiplex PCR, while TCRdb's copy carries only in-frame clones and drops some. This table holds 20,000 to 25,000 clones, about 45% found once. J is TRBJ1-1 and V is TRBV11-1; D remains ambiguous. The clonotype originates from a human patient who was an organ donor for intestinal transplantation. The sample here was alloreactive CD8+ T cells from a mixed lymphocyte reaction culture, taken before transplantation. Subset reported: CFSE-low proliferating T cells sorted from roughly six-day pre-transplant mixed lymphocyte reaction (GvH or HvG direction). CDR3 amino acids: CASSFLREDTEAFF. The CDR3 DNA reads TGTGCCAGCAGCTTTTTACGGGAGGACACTGAAGCTTTCTTT.